This T cell receptor (beta chain) was sequenced for a study of CXCR3-negative and CXCR3-positive naive CD8 T cells. Of note for this clonotype: What it recognizes is unknown.

Via 5' RACE with UMI labels, TRB cDNA libraries were prepared. One entry per CDR3 protein, without DNA, is what TCRdb gives after re-calling the 5' RACE reads. There are tens of thousands of distinct CDR3 sequences in the sample, with approximately 1.5% held by the top ten. General study results and limits: The study inferred TCR strength from TRB CDR3 properties and found comparable surface CD5 between naive subsets. TRBV-TRBJ usage matched between naive CXCR3-negative and CXCR3-positive cells but not between memory cells.

The CDR3 is 13 residues long. The V gene's germline CDR1 is MNHEY and CDR2 SMNVEV (reference sequence). This receptor was taken from a human donor in good health. Some clones in this sample may be carry-over from other donors' samples. The rearrangement uses TRBV27 and TRBJ2-5; the TCRdb D gene call, TRBD2, has no DNA to confirm it. The material sequenced was naive CXCR3- CD8+ T cells from blood. Documented subset: CD45RO-CCR7+CD27+CD95- naive CD8+ T cells lacking CXCR3 (TNR3-). The CDR3 sequence: CASSYLAEETQYF.